These 2 T cell receptor beta chains were sequenced from one sample in a study of shared clonotypes between healthy human individuals. The repertoire was sequenced with immunoSEQ multiplex PCR; TCRdb's copy has only in-frame clones and lacks some. The data show 2 million to 2.5 million clones, about 94% seen once. Sequencing was performed on naive CD4+ T cells sorted from blood. Subset described: CD45RA+ positively selected. These receptors were obtained from a man aged 18 to 29 in good health.

The chain is built from TRBV2 and TRBJ1-2; 9 nucleotides match TRBD1. Trimming took 6 bases from V and 5 from J; bases not matched to a gene: 7. Germline V CDR1 and CDR2: SNHLY, FYNNEI. The CDR3 totals 14 residues. The CDR3 bases are TGTGCCAGCAGGGGGGACAGGGACAGATATGGCTACACCTTC. Translating gives CASRGDRDRYGYTF.

The chain has TRBV5-1 and TRBJ2-1; 9 bases are a match to TRBD1. CDR3 length equals 16 residues. CDR1 is SGHRS, CDR2 YFSETQ, per germline. V gave up 1 base and J gave up 7 bases; unmatched junction bases: 9. The CDR3 spells CASSLTGTGTINEQFF. In nucleotides, the CDR3 is TGCGCCAGCAGCTTGACCGGGACAGGGACGATAAATGAGCAGTTCTTC.